These 2 T cell receptor beta chains were all obtained from the same sample, sequenced in a study of glioma-infiltrating T cells. Using RNA template, CDR3s of TCR alpha and beta were amplified with iRepertoire arm-PCR. Using its own MiXCR run on the multiplex PCR reads, TCRdb lists one record per CDR3 protein. The sample contains around 190,000 distinct CDR3 sequences, around 32% of which appear only once. Material: glioma tissue, nonneoplastic brain tissue, or PBMCs (not recorded which). These receptors came from a human donor with low-grade glioma or glioblastoma, undergoing nonglioma brain surgery, or in good health (not recorded which).

There are many counts of this clonotype. The chain carries TRBV19 and TRBJ2-7, with TRBD2 identical over 7 bases. Germline-derived CDR1 and CDR2 are LNHDA and SQIVND (reference sequence). V lost 4 bases to trimming and J lost 3 bases; unmatched junction nucleotides: 12. The CDR3 loop spans 16 amino acids. In DNA form, the CDR3 reads TGTGCCAGTAGTACGCCACCCGGGACTAACAGCTACGAGCAGTACTTC. Protein: CASSTPPGTNSYEQYF.

Ten or more counts support this clonotype. The V and J genes are TRBV6-1 and TRBJ2-7; unclear D gene. Between the trimmed V and J ends, which lost 8 bases and 5 bases, there was a span of 7 bases. The CDR3 extends over 10 amino acids. Germline V gene data show CDR1 as MNHNS and CDR2 as SASEGT. CDR3 residues: CASGRNEQYF. The DNA for the CDR3 is TGTGCCAGCGGAAGGAACGAGCAGTACTTC.